The clone carrying this T cell receptor (beta chain) was seen only a few times. Its specificity is unknown. This entry comes from a study of identical twins. Broader study findings: In beta out-of-frame sequences, the excess sharing between twins was weaker.

V was shortened by 0 bases and J by 9 bases, with 18 bases between the two germline ends. The CDR3 consists of 16 residues. Looked up from germline, CDR1 is SGHTA and CDR2 is FQGTGA. TCRdb re-analysed the 5' RACE reads in MiXCR, keeping a single row per CDR3 protein. The sample consists of about 490,000 distinct CDR3 sequences, roughly 15% of them appearing once. These data were also reused for a study on yellow fever vaccine responses in identical twins.

This sequence joins TRBV7-3 and TRBJ2-1; TRBD2 might be the D (5 bases). The receptor comes from a woman under 30 in good health. Sequences were obtained from CD4+ T cells sorted from blood. Here the CDR3 DNA reads TGTGCCAGCAGCTTAACAAGCGCTAGCCCCAGCGGTGAGCAGTTCTTC. This codes for CASSLTSASPSGEQFF.